These T cell receptor beta chains were read from a single sample in a study of cytomegalovirus exposure and HLA in healthy donors. Generated by immunoSEQ multiplex PCR, the TCRdb table keeps only in-frame clones and is missing some. The table includes around 130,000 clones, around 73% detected once. Sample: PBMCs. Every receptor here comes from a man aged 50 or older in good health and CMV-seronegative. Both conserved end residues are part of each CDR3. D genes are given only for firm matches. Clone size is not always given. Where it is, it says once, few, many or a class for expanded clones.

>16|TRBD2|TRBV2|few|TRBJ2-1
TGTGCCAGCAGTGAAAGGCTAGCGGGAGACTACAATGAGCAGTTCTTC
CASSERLAGDYNEQFF
>16|-|TRBV4-1|-|TRBJ1-5
TGCGCCAGCAGCCAAGTTTCGGGGGGTAGCAATCAGCCCCAGCATTTT
CASSQVSGGSNQPQHF
>13|-|TRBV10-3|-|TRBJ2-7
TGTGCCATCATGACGGGACAAGGCTACGAGCAGTACTTC
CAIMTGQGYEQYF
>12|TRBD1|TRBV7-9|few|TRBJ1-2
TGTGCCAGCAGCTCGGGACAGGCTGGCTACACCTTC
CASSSGQAGYTF
>13|-|TRBV6-6|few|TRBJ1-4
TGTGCCAGCAGTTACCGGCAGGGGGAAAAACTGTTTTTT
CASSYRQGEKLFF
>17|TRBD2|TRBV11-2|-|TRBJ2-1
TGTGCCAGCAGCCCCCGACTAGCGGGAGACCACTACAATGAGCAGTTCTTC
CASSPRLAGDHYNEQFF
>15|-|TRBV6-6|-|TRBJ1-2
TGTGCCAGCAGTTACCCTCAGGGGATTAACTATGGCTACACCTTC
CASSYPQGINYGYTF
>11|-|TRBV28|-|TRBJ1-2
TGTGCCAGCACCCCGGGTCGTGGCTACACCTTC
CASTPGRGYTF
>15|-|TRBV7-2|-|TRBJ1-1
TGTGCCAGCAGCTTGTTTGGGGGCCGGAACACTGAAGCTTTCTTT
CASSLFGGRNTEAFF
>16|-|TRBV2|once|TRBJ2-5
TGTGCCAGCAGTGGCCTTATTACGAACACCAAAGAGACCCAGTACTTC
CASSGLITNTKETQYF
>12|-|TRBV7-9|-|TRBJ2-7
TGTGCCAGCAGCCCACTCGGGGACGAGCAGTACTTC
CASSPLGDEQYF
>16|TRBD2|TRBV19|few|TRBJ2-1
TGTGCCAGTAGTGATAGCGGGAGGGCCGGCTACAATGAGCAGTTCTTC
CASSDSGRAGYNEQFF
>15|TRBD2|TRBV18|-|TRBJ2-3
TGTGCCAGCTCACCACTTGGGACTAGCCTAGATACGCAGTATTTT
CASSPLGTSLDTQYF
>17|TRBD2|TRBV5-1|-|TRBJ2-3
TGCGCCAGCAGCTTGGCCGGGACTAGCGGGACCACAGATACGCAGTATTTT
CASSLAGTSGTTDTQYF
>17|TRBD1|TRBV7-9|-|TRBJ1-5
TGTGCCAGCAGCTTAGACAGGGGGCCGACTGGCAATCAGCCCCAGCATTTT
CASSLDRGPTGNQPQHF
>13|TRBD2|TRBV2|-|TRBJ2-1
TGTGCCAGCAGCCTAGCGGGAGGGGAGGAGCAGTTCTTC
CASSLAGGEEQFF
>13|TRBD2|TRBV28|-|TRBJ2-7
TGTGCCAGCAGCATAGGGACTAGTTACGAGCAGTACTTC
CASSIGTSYEQYF
>18|TRBD2|TRBV28|-|TRBJ2-1
TGTGCCAGCAGCCGCCCCCGCACTAGCGCTAGCTCCTACAATGAGCAGTTCTTC
CASSRPRTSASSYNEQFF
>16|-|TRBV29-1|-|TRBJ2-1
TGCAGCGTTGAATTCACTGGCAGCGCATCCTACAATGAGCAGTTCTTC
CSVEFTGSASYNEQFF
>14|-|TRBV18|-|TRBJ1-4
TGTGCCAGCTCACCGTCCGGGTCAAGTGAAAAACTGTTTTTT
CASSPSGSSEKLFF
>15|TRBD1|TRBV6-1|few|TRBJ1-3
TGTGCCAGCAGTCCCGGGACAGTGACTGGAAACACCATATATTTT
CASSPGTVTGNTIYF
>13|-|TRBV30|-|TRBJ1-1
TGTGCCTGGAGCGTCGGGGTGAACACTGAAGCTTTCTTT
CAWSVGVNTEAFF
>15|TRBD1|TRBV6-5|few|TRBJ1-6
TGTGCCAGCAGACGCTCCGGGACAGGGAATTCACCCCTCCACTTT
CASRRSGTGNSPLHF
>15|TRBD2|TRBV5-4|-|TRBJ2-5
TGTGCCAGCAGCTTGGGTGGACTAGCGGAAGAGACCCAGTACTTC
CASSLGGLAEETQYF
>13|-|TRBV5-6|-|TRBJ2-7
TGTGCCAGCAGCCTTCTGACCCGGGGCGAGCAGTACTTC
CASSLLTRGEQYF
>15|TRBD1|TRBV5-4|-|TRBJ1-5
TGTGCCAGCAGCTATGGGGGACAGGGCGCTCAGCCCCAGCATTTT
CASSYGGQGAQPQHF
>14|TRBD2|TRBV19|-|TRBJ2-7
TGTGCCAGTAGTATTGGGCGGGGGATCCACGAGCAGTACTTC
CASSIGRGIHEQYF
>14|TRBD2|TRBV18|-|TRBJ2-5
TGTGCCAGCTCACCCGCACGGCGGGAGGAGACCCAGTACTTC
CASSPARREETQYF
>13|TRBD2|TRBV4-2|few|TRBJ2-5
TGTGCCAGCAGCCTTGGACTAGATGAGACCCAGTACTTC
CASSLGLDETQYF
>12|-|TRBV6-6|-|TRBJ1-2
TGTGCCATCGGTGAGGGTAACTATGGCTACACCTTC
CAIGEGNYGYTF
>14|TRBD2|TRBV28|-|TRBJ2-5
TGTGCCAGCAGAAGGACTAGCGGTTGGGGGACCCAGTACTTC
CASRRTSGWGTQYF
>15|TRBD1|TRBV18|-|TRBJ2-5
TGTGCCAGCTCACCACCGACAGGGGGCCGGGAGACCCAGTACTTC
CASSPPTGGRETQYF
>13|-|TRBV7-9|-|TRBJ1-2
TGTGCCAGCAGCTTAGCGGAGGCGGATGGCTACACCTTC
CASSLAEADGYTF
>16|-|TRBV21-1|-|TRBJ2-7
TGTGCCAGCAGCAAACCCGTCGGGATTTACTCCTACGAGCAGTACTTC
CASSKPVGIYSYEQYF
>15|TRBD1|TRBV7-2|-|TRBJ2-3
TGTGCCAGCAGCTTAGTGGGACAGGGCACAGATACGCAGTATTTT
CASSLVGQGTDTQYF
>13|-|TRBV10-3|-|TRBJ1-5
TGTGCCGTCCGGGGAGGTTTAAATCAGCCCCAGCATTTT
CAVRGGLNQPQHF
>15|-|TRBV25-1|few|TRBJ1-2
TGTGCCAGCAGCCGGGATAACCCATCGCGGAGTGGCTACACCTTC
CASSRDNPSRSGYTF
>16|TRBD1|TRBV13|-|TRBJ2-1
TGTGCCAGCAGCTTAGTAGGGACAGGGAGTAGAAATGAGCAGTTCTTC
CASSLVGTGSRNEQFF
>14|TRBD1|TRBV2|-|TRBJ1-5
TGTGCCAGCGGGGACAGATTTAGCAATCAGCCCCAGCATTTT
CASGDRFSNQPQHF
>13|-|TRBV6-5|-|TRBJ2-1
TGTGCCAGCAGTTTCACAACCTACAATGAGCAGTTCTTC
CASSFTTYNEQFF
>15|-|TRBV5-1|few|TRBJ1-6
TGCGCCAGCAGCCCCCAGGGAGGGTATAATTCACCCCTCCACTTT
CASSPQGGYNSPLHF
>15|-|TRBV6-1|-|TRBJ2-2
TGTGCCAGCAGTGAAATAGTACAGGCGTCCGGGGAGCTGTTTTTT
CASSEIVQASGELFF
>13|-|TRBV2|few|TRBJ2-1
TGTGCCAGCAGTGTCGACTTTAACAATGAGCAGTTCTTC
CASSVDFNNEQFF
>15|-|TRBV27|-|TRBJ1-4
TGTGCCAGCAGTCCGACAGCCCCTATCTATGAAAAACTGTTTTTT
CASSPTAPIYEKLFF
>15|-|TRBV19|-|TRBJ1-4
TGTGCCAGTAGCCCCAGGGAATGGGGTAATGAAAAACTGTTTTTT
CASSPREWGNEKLFF